This T cell receptor (beta chain) is drawn from a study of OX40 agonist ivuxolimab in advanced cancers. There are 16 residues in the CDR3. The V gene's germline CDR1 is MNHNS and CDR2 SASEGT. V trimming: 1 base; J trimming: 2 bases; junction bases outside the gene matches: 7. Assay used: immunoSEQ multiplex PCR; TCRdb lists only in-frame clones, some missing. The repertoire includes around 45,000 clones, approximately 86% of them detected once, and around 30% sits in the top ten. This chain uses TRBV6-1 with TRBJ2-7, with TRBD1 matching 8 bases. The origin of this receptor is an adult with an advanced solid tumor such as melanoma, head and neck, liver or kidney cancer. The sequencing used CD4+ or CD8+ T cells sorted from blood, collected in a trial of the OX40 agonist ivuxolimab. The CDR3 region is CASSEVSSGGPYEQYF. CDR3 in DNA: TGTGCCAGCAGTGAAGTCAGTTCAGGGGGCCCCTACGAGCAGTACTTC.